This T cell receptor beta chain was sequenced during a study of Ad26.COV2.S vaccination and SARS-CoV-2 variants. Overall study context: Ad26.COV2.S, an intramuscular injection, was given once or twice 56 days apart.

Germline lookup yields CDR1 MDHEN and CDR2 SYDVKM. J gave up 4 bases and V 11 bases, and 13 bases lay outside the gene matches. The CDR3 is 14 amino acids. Treatment here: roughly 18 received Ad26.COV2.S at low or high dose, single or two shots; a few received placebo; per-sample allocation not given. All samples were drawn on day 63, counting from the first vaccine or placebo injection. A Boston donor was an adult aged 18-55 years. The method was immunoSEQ multiplex PCR; TCRdb's version includes in-frame clones alone and lacks a portion of them. The repertoire has 300,000 to 350,000 clones, around 88% of them found once; the top ten carry about 10%.

This receptor was taken from a person between 18 and 65 years old who received the Ad26.COV2.S COVID-19 vaccine or a placebo. Source: peripheral blood, taken in a trial of Ad26.COV2.S vaccine versus placebo. The chain carries TRBV28 and TRBJ2-5; 7 bases fit TRBD1. The CDR3 DNA reads TGTGCCTCCGTAACGACAGGGTGGGGAGAGACCCAGTACTTC. This translates into CASVTTGWGETQYF.